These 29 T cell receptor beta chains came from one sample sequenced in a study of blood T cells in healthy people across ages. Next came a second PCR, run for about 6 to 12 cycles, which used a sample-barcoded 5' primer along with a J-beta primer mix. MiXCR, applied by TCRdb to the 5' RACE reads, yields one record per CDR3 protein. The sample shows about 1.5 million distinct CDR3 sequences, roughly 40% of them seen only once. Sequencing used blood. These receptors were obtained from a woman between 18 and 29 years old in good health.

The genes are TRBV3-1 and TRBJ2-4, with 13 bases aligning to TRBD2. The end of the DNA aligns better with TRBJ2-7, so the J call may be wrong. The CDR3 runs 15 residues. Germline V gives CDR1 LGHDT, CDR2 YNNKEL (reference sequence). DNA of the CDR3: TGTGCCAGCAGCCATACTAGCGGGAGGGGCAACGAGCAGTACTTC. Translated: CASSHTSGRGNEQYF.

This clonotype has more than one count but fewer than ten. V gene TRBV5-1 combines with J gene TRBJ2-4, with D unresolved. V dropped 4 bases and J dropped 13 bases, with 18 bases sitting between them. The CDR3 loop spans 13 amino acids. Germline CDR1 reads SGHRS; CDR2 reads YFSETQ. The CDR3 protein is CASSNQRRGEQYF. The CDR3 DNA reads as TGCGCCAGCAGCAATCAGAGGCGTGGAGAGCAGTACTTC.

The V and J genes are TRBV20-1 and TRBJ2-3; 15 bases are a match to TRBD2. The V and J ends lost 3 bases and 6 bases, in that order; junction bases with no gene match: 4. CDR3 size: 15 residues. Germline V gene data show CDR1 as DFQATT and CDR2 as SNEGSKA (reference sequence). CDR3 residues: CSASRTSGGADTQYF. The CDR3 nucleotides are TGCAGTGCTAGTCGGACTAGCGGGGGGGCGGATACGCAGTATTTT.

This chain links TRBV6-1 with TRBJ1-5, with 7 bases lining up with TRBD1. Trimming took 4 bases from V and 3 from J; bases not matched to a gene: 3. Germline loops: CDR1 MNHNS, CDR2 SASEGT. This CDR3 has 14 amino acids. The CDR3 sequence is CASSGQGFNQPQHF. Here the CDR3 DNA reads TGTGCCAGCAGTGGACAGGGTTTCAATCAGCCCCAGCATTTT.

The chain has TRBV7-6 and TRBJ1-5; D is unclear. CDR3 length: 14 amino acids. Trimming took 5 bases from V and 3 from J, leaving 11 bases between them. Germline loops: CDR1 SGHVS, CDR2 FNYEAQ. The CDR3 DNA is TGTGCCAGCAGCGGTGGAGAGGTCAATCAGCCCCAGCATTTT. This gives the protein CASSGGEVNQPQHF.

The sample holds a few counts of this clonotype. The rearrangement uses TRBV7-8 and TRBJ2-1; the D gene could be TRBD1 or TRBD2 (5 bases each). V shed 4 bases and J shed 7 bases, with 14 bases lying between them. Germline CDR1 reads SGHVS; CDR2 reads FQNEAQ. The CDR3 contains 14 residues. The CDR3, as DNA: TGTGCCAGCAGCTCAGCCGGGACGGGAAATGAGCAGTTCTTC. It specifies CASSSAGTGNEQFF.

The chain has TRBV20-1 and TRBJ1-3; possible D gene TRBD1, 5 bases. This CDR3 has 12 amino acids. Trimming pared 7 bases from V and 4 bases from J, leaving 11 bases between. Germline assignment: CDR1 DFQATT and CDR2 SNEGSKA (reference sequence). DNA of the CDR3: TGCAGTGGGAGGGGTCCGGGAAACACCATATATTTT. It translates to CSGRGPGNTIYF.

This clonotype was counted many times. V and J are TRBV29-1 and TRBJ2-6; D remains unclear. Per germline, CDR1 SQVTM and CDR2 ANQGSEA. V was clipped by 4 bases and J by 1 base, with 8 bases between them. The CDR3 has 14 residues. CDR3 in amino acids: CSVVVPSGANVLTF. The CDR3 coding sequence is TGCAGCGTTGTGGTTCCGTCTGGGGCCAACGTCCTGACTTTC.

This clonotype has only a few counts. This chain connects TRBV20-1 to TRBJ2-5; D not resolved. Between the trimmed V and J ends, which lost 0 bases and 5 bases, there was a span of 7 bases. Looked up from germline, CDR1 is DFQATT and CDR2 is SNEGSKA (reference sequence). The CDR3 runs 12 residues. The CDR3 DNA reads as TGCAGTGCTAGAGATTATGCGGAGACCCAGTACTTC. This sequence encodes CSARDYAETQYF.

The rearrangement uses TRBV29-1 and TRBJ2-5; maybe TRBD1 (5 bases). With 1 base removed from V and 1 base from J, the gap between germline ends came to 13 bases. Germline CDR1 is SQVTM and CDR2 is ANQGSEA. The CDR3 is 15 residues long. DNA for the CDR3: TGCAGCGTTGAAGTTGGGTCAGGGTCCCAAGAGACCCAGTACTTC. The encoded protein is CSVEVGSGSQETQYF.

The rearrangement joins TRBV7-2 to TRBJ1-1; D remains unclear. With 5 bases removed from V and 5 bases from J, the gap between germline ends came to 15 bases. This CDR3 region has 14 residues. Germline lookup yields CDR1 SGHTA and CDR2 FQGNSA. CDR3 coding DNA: TGTGCCAGCAGCGAGGCAGCTTCTTCTACTGAAGCTTTCTTT. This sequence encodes CASSEAASSTEAFF.

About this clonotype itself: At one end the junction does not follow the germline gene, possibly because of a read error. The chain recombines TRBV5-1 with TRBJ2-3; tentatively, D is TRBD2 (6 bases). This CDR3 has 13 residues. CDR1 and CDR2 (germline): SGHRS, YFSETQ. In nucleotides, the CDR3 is TGCGCCAGCAGTGGGACTCCTGCAGAGACGCAGTATTTT. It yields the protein CASSGTPAETQYF.

CDR3 protein: CASSFARDYRTEKLFF. In DNA, the CDR3 is TGTGCCAGCAGCTTCGCTCGGGACTATAGGACTGAAAAACTGTTTTTT. This chain uses TRBV7-9 with TRBJ1-4; D might be TRBD1 (5 bases). This CDR3 comprises 16 residues. V was cut by 3 bases and J by 7 bases, with 18 bases left in between. The germline CDR1 and CDR2 sequences are SEHNR and FQNEAQ (reference sequence).

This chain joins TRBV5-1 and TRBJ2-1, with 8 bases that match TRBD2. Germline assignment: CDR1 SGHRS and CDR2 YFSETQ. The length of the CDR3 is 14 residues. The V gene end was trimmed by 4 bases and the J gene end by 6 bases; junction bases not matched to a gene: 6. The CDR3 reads CASSQGLDPNEQFF. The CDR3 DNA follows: TGCGCCAGCAGCCAGGGACTAGACCCCAATGAGCAGTTCTTC.

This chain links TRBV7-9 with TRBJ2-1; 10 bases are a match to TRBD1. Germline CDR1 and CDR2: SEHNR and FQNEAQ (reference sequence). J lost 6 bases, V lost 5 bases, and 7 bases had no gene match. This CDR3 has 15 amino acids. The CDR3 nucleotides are TGTGCCAGCAGCGCCGGGACAGGGGTTGTCAATGAGCAGTTCTTC. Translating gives CASSAGTGVVNEQFF.

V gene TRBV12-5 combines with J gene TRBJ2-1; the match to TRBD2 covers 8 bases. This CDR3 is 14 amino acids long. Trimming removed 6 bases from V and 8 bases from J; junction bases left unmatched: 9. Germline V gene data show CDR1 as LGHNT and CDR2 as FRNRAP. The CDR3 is CASGLAGIRDEQFF. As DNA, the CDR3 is TGTGCTAGTGGCCTAGCGGGCATCCGGGATGAGCAGTTCTTC. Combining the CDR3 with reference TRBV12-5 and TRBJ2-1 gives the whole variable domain DARVTQTPRHKVTEMGQEVTMRCQPILGHNTVFWYRQTMMQGLELLAYFRNRAPLDDSGMPKDRFSAEMPDATLATLKIQPSEPRDSAVYFCASGLAGIRDEQFFGPGTRLTVL.

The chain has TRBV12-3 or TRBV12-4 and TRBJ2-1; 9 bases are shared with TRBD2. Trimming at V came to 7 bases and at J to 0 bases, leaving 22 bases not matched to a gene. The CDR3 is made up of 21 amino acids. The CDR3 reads CASTSPERTSDPTSSYNEQFF. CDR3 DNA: TGTGCCAGCACTTCCCCAGAGAGGACTAGCGACCCAACAAGCTCCTACAATGAGCAGTTCTTC.

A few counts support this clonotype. The CDR3 DNA reads as TGTGCCAGCACTAGACAGGGATCTAACTATGGCTACACCTTC. It translates to CASTRQGSNYGYTF. The chain links TRBV2 to TRBJ1-2; 7 bases match TRBD1. V lost 7 bases to trimming and J lost 0 bases; unmatched junction nucleotides: 5. CDR3 length: 14 residues. CDR1 is SNHLY and CDR2 is FYNNEI in the germline V gene.

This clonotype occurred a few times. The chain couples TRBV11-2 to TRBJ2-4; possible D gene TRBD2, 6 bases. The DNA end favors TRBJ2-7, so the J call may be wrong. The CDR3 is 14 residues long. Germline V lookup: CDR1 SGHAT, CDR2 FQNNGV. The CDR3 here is CASSGGQVLYEQYF. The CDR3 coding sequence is TGTGCCAGCAGTGGAGGGCAGGTTCTCTACGAGCAGTACTTC.

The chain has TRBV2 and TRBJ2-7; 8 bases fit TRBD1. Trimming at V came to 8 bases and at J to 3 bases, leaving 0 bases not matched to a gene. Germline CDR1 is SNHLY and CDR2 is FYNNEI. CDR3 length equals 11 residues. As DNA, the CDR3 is TGTGCCAGCGGGACAGGCTACGAGCAGTACTTC. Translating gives CASGTGYEQYF.

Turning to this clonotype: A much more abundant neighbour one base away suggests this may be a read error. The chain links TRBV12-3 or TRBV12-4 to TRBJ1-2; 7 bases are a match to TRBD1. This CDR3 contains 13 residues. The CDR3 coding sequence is TGTGCCAGCAGCCCAAAGGGGGCTCGTGGCCACACCTTC. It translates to CASSPKGARGHTF.

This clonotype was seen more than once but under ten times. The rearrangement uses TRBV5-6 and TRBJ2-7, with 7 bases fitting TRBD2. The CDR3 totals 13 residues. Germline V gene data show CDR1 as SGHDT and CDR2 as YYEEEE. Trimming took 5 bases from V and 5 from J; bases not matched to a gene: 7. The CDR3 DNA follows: TGTGCCAGCAGAACCGGGACTATGGACGAGCAGTACTTC. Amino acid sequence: CASRTGTMDEQYF.

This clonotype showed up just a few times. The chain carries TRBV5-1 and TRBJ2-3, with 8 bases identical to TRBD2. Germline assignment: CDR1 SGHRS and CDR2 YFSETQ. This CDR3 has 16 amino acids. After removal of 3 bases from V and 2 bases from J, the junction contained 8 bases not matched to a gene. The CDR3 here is CASSSAGTRSTDTQYF. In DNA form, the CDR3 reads TGCGCCAGCAGCTCGGCTGGGACTAGGTCCACAGATACGCAGTATTTT. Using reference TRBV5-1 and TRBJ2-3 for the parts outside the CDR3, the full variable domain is KAGVTQTPRYLIKTRGQQVTLSCSPISGHRSVSWYQQTPGQGLQFLFEYFSETQRNKGNFPGRFSGRQFSNSRSEMNVSTLELGDSALYLCASSSAGTRSTDTQYFGPGTRLTVL.

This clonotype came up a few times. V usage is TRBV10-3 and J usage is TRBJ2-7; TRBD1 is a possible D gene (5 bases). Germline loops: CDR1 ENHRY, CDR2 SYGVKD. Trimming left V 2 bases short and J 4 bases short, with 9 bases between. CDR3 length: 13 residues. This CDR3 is CAISEGASYEQYF. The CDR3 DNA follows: TGTGCCATCAGTGAGGGGGCTAGTTACGAGCAGTACTTC.

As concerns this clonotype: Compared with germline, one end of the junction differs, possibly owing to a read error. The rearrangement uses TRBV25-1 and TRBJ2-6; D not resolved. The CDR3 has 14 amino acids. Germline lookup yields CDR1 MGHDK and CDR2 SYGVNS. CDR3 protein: CTSSVSGGANVLTF. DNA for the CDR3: TGTACCAGCAGTGTTAGTGGTGGGGCCAACGTCCTGACTTTC.

CDR3 sequence: CASTAGPNQPQHF. The CDR3 DNA follows: TGTGCCAGCACCGCCGGCCCCAATCAGCCCCAGCATTTT. This chain uses TRBV6-6 with TRBJ1-5; D gene unclear. Germline V gene data show CDR1 as MNHNY and CDR2 as SVGAGI (reference sequence). There are 13 residues in the CDR3. V lost 7 bases, J lost 3 bases, and 10 bases lay in between.

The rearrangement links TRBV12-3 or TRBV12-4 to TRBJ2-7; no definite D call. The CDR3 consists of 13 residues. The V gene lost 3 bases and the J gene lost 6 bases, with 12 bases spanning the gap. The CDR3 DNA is TGTGCCAGCAGTTTGATCGGAAAGGGCGAGCAGTACTTC. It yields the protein CASSLIGKGEQYF.

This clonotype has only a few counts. CDR3 sequence reads: CASHGPGTGSYEQYF. CDR3 DNA sequence: TGTGCCAGCCACGGACCCGGGACAGGGTCCTACGAGCAGTACTTC. The V and J genes are TRBV6-2 or TRBV6-3 and TRBJ2-7; the match to TRBD1 covers 9 bases. Losses at the gene ends were 8 bases for V and 1 base for J; bases not matched to a gene: 9. The germline gives CDR1 MNHEY, CDR2 SVGEGT. The CDR3 consists of 15 residues.

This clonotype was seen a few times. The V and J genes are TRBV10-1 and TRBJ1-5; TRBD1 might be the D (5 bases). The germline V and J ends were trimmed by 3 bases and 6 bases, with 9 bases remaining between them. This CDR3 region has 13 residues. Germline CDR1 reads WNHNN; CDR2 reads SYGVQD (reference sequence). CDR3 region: CASSDFDSQPQHF. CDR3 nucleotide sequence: TGCGCCAGCAGTGACTTCGACAGTCAGCCCCAGCATTTT.